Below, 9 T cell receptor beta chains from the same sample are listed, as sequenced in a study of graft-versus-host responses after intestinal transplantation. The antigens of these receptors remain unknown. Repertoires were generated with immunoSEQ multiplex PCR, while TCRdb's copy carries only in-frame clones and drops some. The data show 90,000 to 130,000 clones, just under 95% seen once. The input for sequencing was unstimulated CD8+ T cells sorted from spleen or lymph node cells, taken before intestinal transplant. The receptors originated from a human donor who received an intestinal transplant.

CDR3: CASREYRGLHTEAFF. CDR3 DNA sequence: TGTGCCAGCAGGGAATACAGGGGGCTACACACTGAAGCTTTCTTT. V and J are TRBV27 and TRBJ1-1, with 9 bases identical to TRBD1. Germline trimming cut 6 bases from V and 3 bases from J; bases unmatched to any gene: 8. There are 15 residues in the CDR3. In germline, CDR1 is MNHEY, CDR2 SMNVEV (reference sequence).

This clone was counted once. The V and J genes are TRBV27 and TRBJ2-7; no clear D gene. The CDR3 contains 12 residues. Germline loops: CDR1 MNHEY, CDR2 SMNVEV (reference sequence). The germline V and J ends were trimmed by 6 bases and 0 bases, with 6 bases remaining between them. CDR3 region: CASSSHSYEQYF. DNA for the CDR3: TGTGCCAGCAGCTCCCACTCCTACGAGCAGTACTTC.

The CDR3 sequence: CSVEDRPYEQYF. Here the CDR3 DNA reads TGCAGCGTTGAAGACAGACCCTACGAGCAGTACTTC. The chain is built from TRBV29-1 and TRBJ2-7; D not resolved. CDR1 SQVTM and CDR2 ANQGSEA come from the germline V gene. The germline V and J ends were trimmed by 0 bases and 2 bases, with 5 bases remaining between them. This CDR3 is built from 12 residues.

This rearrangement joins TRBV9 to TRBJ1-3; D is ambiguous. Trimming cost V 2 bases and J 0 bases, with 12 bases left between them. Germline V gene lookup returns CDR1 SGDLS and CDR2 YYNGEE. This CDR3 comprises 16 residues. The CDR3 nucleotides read TGTGCCAGCAGCGTTATGACGGACCTCTCTGGAAACACCATATATTTT. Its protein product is CASSVMTDLSGNTIYF.

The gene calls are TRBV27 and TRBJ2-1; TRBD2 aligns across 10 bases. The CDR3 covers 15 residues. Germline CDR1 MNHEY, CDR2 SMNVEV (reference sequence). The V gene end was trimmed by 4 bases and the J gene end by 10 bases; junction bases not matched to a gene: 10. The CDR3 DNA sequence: TGTGCCAGCAGTTCCCCCGGGACTAGCGAGGGAGAGCAGTTCTTC. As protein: CASSSPGTSEGEQFF.

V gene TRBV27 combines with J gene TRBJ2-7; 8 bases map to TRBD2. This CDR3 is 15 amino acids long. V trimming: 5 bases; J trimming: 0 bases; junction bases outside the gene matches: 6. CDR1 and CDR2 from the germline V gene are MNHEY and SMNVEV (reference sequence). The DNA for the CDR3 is TGTGCCAGCAGTCCACTAGCGGTAAGCTCCTACGAGCAGTACTTC. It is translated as CASSPLAVSSYEQYF.

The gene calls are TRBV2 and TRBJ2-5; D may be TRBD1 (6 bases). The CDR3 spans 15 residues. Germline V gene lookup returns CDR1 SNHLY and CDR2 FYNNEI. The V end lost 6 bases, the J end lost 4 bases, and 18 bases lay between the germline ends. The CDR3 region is CASREKRDTGETQYF. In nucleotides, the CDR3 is TGTGCCAGCAGGGAAAAGAGGGACACTGGAGAGACCCAGTACTTC.

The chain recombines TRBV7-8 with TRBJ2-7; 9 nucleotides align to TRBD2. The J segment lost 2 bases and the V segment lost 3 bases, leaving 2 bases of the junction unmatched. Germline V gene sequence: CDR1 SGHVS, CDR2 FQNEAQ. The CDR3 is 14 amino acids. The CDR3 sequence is CASSLTSGTYEQYF. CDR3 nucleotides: TGTGCCAGCAGCTTGACTAGCGGCACCTACGAGCAGTACTTC.

The CDR3 DNA is TGTGCCAGCACCGTTGACACCGTGGGCTACAATGAGCAGTTCTTC. Amino acid sequence: CASTVDTVGYNEQFF. The J gene is TRBJ2-1, the V gene TRBV16; D remains unclear. The CDR3 covers 15 residues. Trimming pared 7 bases from V and 3 bases from J, leaving 16 bases between. The germline gives CDR1 KGHSY, CDR2 FQNENV.